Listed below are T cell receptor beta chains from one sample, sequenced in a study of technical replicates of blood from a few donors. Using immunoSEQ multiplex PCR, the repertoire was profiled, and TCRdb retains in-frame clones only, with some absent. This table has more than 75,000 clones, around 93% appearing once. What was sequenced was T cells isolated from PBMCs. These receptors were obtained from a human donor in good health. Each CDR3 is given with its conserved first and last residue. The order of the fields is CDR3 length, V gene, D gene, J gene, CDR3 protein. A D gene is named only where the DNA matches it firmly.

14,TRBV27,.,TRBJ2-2,CASSLSLWAGELFF
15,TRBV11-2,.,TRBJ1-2,CASSHRVIGVGGYTF
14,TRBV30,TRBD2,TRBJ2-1,CAWGSGGQRNEQFF
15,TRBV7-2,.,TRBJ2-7,CASSLGGGSYYEQYF
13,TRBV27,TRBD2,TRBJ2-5,CASWTSGQETQYF
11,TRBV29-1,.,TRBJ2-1,CSVETRNEQFF
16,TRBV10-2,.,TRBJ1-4,CASSEWGGMGDEKLFF
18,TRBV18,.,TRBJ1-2,CASSPPQAPFQVNYGYTF
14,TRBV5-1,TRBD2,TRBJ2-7,CASSLGLAGFEQYF
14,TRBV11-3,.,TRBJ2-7,CASSEGTVTYEQYF
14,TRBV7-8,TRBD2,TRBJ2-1,CASSSGTSIYEQFF
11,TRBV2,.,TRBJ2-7,CASSFSREQYF
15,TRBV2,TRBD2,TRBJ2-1,CASSSLAGAYNEQFF
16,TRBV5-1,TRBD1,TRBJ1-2,CASSFELDRANYGYTF
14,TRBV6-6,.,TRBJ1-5,CASSYYGDNQPQHF
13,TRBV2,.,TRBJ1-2,CALSGSGIYGYTF
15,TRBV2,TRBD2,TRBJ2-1,CASSEIAGAYNEQFF
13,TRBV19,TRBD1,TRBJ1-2,CASKSGQSYGYTF
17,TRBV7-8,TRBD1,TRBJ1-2,CASSSRTGGSLNYGYTF
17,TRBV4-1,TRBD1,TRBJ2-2,CASSQHPGQGAPGELFF
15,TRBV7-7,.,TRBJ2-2,CASSPDSAATGELFF
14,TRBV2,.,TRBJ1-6,CASSLQGANSPLHF
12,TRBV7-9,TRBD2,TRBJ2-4,CASSPGGNIQYF
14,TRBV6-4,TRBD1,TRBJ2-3,CASSGTGGTDTQYF
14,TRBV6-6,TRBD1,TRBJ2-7,CASRPRQGIYEQYF
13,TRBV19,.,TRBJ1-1,CASSMTMAAEAFF
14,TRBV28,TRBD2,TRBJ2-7,CASSFAGVGGEQYF
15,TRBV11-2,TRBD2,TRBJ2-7,CASSLELAGGYEQYF
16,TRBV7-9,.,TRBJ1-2,CASSLGVAAPNYGYTF
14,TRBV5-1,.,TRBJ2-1,CASTGEQGYNEQFF
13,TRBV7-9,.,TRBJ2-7,CASSSGGQPEQYF